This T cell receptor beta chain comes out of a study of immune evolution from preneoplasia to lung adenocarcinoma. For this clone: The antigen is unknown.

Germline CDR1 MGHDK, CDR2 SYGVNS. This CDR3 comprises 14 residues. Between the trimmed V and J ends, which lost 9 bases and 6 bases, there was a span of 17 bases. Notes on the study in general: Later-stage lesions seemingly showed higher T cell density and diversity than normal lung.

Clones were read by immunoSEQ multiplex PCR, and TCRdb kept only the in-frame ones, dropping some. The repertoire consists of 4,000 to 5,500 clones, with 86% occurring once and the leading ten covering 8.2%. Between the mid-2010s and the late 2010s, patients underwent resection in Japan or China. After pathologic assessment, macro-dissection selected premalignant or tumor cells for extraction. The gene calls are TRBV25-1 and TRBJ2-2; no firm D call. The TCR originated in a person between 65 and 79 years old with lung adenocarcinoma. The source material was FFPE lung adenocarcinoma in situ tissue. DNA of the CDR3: TGTGCCAGTCAGAAAAGGGCGTCTTCCGGGGAGCTGTTTTTT. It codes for CASQKRASSGELFF.